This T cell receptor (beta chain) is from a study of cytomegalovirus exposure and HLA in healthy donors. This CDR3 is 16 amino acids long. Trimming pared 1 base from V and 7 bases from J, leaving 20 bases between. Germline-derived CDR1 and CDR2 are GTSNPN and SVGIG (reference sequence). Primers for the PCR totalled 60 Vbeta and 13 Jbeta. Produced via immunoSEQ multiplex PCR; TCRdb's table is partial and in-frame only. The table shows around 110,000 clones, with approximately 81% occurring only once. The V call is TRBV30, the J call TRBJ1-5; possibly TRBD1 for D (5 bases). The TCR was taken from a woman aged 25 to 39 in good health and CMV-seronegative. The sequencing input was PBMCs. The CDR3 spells CAWSATRGGTWQPQHF. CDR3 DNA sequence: TGTGCCTGGAGTGCAACTAGGGGAGGCACATGGCAGCCCCAGCATTTT. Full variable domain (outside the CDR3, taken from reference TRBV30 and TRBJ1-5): SQTIHQWPATLVQPVGSPLSLECTVEGTSNPNLYWYRQAAGRGLQLLFYSVGIGQISSEVPQNLSASRPQDRQFILSSKKLLLSDSGFYLCAWSATRGGTWQPQHFGDGTRLSIL.